A selection of T cell receptor beta chains follows, all from one sample in a study of blood T cell repertoires in COVID-19. The repertoire was sequenced with immunoSEQ multiplex PCR; TCRdb's copy has only in-frame clones and lacks some. Among about 330,000 clones, 70% to 90% were seen once, and the ten largest hold approximately 4%. The specimen sequenced was peripheral blood. These receptors were obtained from a woman in her 50s with active or convalescent COVID-19. Each CDR3 is given with its conserved first and last residue. The D gene is left open where the match is weak. Clone size is given for some rows only: seen once, a few or many times, or a class if the clone is expanded.

d_call j_call clone_size v_call cdr3_aa cdr3_nt
TRBD2 TRBJ2-5 once TRBV6-5 CASSLTERGGRETQYF TGTGCCAGCAGTTTAACGGAGCGGGGGGGCCGCGAGACCCAGTACTTC
TRBD2 TRBJ2-2 - TRBV3-1/TRBV3-2 CASSPRLAGPNSIGELFF TGTGCCAGCAGCCCCCGACTAGCGGGGCCAAACTCTATCGGGGAGCTGTTTTTT
TRBD1 TRBJ1-1 - TRBV27 CASSLSGQVEAFF TGTGCCAGCAGTTTATCGGGACAGGTTGAAGCTTTCTTT
- TRBJ2-7 - TRBV4-2 CASSQVAGRFHYEQYF TGTGCCAGCAGCCAAGTGGCAGGAAGGTTTCACTACGAGCAGTACTTC
TRBD1 TRBJ1-6 few TRBV7-8 CASSLQGQGYNSPLHF TGTGCCAGCAGCCTCCAGGGACAGGGTTATAATTCACCCCTCCACTTT
- TRBJ1-5 - TRBV28 CASSWRASAYQPQHF TGTGCCAGCAGTTGGAGGGCCTCGGCGTATCAGCCCCAGCATTTT
TRBD2 TRBJ2-3 - TRBV9 CASSVATRTSGGHRTDTQYF TGTGCCAGCAGCGTAGCTACTAGGACTAGCGGGGGCCACAGGACAGATACGCAGTATTTT
TRBD1 TRBJ1-2 - TRBV6-5 CASSYGQGTYGYTF TGTGCCAGCAGTTACGGACAGGGCACGTATGGCTACACCTTC
- TRBJ1-6 - TRBV4-1 CASSLAPVSSYNSPLHF TGCGCCAGCAGCCTAGCCCCCGTTAGCTCCTATAATTCACCCCTCCACTTT
TRBD1 TRBJ2-1 - TRBV3-1/TRBV3-2 CASSQDGPGQGVDNEQFF TGTGCCAGCAGCCAAGATGGCCCGGGACAGGGGGTGGACAATGAGCAGTTCTTC
TRBD2 TRBJ2-7 - TRBV6-5 CASSYSVAGSYEQYF TGTGCCAGCAGTTACTCTGTAGCGGGATCCTACGAGCAGTACTTC
TRBD1 TRBJ2-5 - TRBV28 CASSATPGQGLGETQYF TGTGCCAGCAGCGCGACACCGGGACAGGGCCTTGGGGAGACCCAGTACTTC
- TRBJ2-7 - TRBV28 CASSLPMRRSEQYF TGTGCCAGCAGTTTACCCATGCGAAGGAGCGAGCAGTACTTC
TRBD1 TRBJ2-7 - TRBV6-6 CASSIKPGQGSYEQYF TGTGCCAGCAGCATCAAACCGGGACAGGGGAGCTACGAGCAGTACTTC
TRBD1 TRBJ1-4 - TRBV5-1 CASSLGQGIIREKLFF TGCGCCAGCAGCTTGGGACAGGGGATAATAAGAGAAAAACTGTTTTTT
TRBD1 TRBJ1-5 - TRBV10-3 CAISERTGETNQPQHF TGTGCCATCAGTGAACGGACAGGGGAAACCAATCAGCCCCAGCATTTT
TRBD1 TRBJ1-1 - TRBV19 CASMEGQPNTEAFF TGTGCCAGTATGGAGGGACAGCCGAACACTGAAGCTTTCTTT
- TRBJ2-3 - TRBV5-8 CASSHTGGGASTDTQYF TGTGCCAGCAGCCACACGGGCGGTGGGGCTAGCACAGATACGCAGTATTTT
- TRBJ1-1 - TRBV5-1 CASSLTGNTEAFF TGCGCCAGCAGCCTTACAGGGAACACTGAAGCTTTCTTT
TRBD1 TRBJ1-1 - TRBV6-2/TRBV6-3 CASSYRTGNTEAFF TGTGCCAGCAGTTACCGGACAGGGAACACTGAAGCTTTCTTT
TRBD2 TRBJ2-1 - TRBV7-2 CASSLGSSGGYNEQFF TGTGCCAGCAGCTTGGGGTCTAGCGGGGGGTACAATGAGCAGTTCTTC
- TRBJ1-1 - TRBV7-2 CASSLQGYSEAFF TGTGCCAGCAGCTTACAGGGTTACTCTGAAGCTTTCTTT
- TRBJ2-7 - TRBV5-1 CASSLGALPQGWQYF TGCGCCAGCAGCTTGGGCGCCTTACCGCAGGGGTGGCAGTACTTC
- TRBJ2-2 - TRBV30 CAWSKGAGELFF TGTGCCTGGAGTAAGGGGGCCGGGGAGCTGTTTTTT
TRBD1 TRBJ1-1 - TRBV4-3 CASSANRGIGTEAFF TGCGCCAGCAGCGCCAACAGGGGGATCGGCACTGAAGCTTTCTTT
TRBD1 TRBJ1-4 - TRBV28 CASSLGQGSEKLFF TGTGCCAGCAGCCTCGGACAGGGAAGTGAAAAACTGTTTTTT
- TRBJ2-1 once TRBV7-9 CASSSGVAGVDNEQFF TGTGCCAGCAGCTCAGGCGTAGCAGGGGTCGACAATGAGCAGTTCTTC